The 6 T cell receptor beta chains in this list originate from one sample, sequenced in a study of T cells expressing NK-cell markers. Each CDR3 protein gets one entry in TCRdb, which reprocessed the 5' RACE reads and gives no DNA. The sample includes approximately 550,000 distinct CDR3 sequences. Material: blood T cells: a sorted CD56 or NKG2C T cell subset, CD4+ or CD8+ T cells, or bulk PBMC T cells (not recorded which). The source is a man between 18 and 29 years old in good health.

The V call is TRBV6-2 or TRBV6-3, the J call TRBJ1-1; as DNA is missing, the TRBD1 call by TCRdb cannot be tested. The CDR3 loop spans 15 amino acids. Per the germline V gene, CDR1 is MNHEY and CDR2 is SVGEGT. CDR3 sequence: CASSPLTGGSAEAFF.

CDR3 amino acids: CASHATSGSQETQYF. The J gene is TRBJ2-5, the V gene TRBV5-1; checking the TCRdb D call of TRBD2 is not possible without DNA. The CDR3 sequence is 15 residues long. Germline CDR1 is SGHRS and CDR2 is YFSETQ. Filled out from reference TRBV5-1 and TRBJ2-5, the complete variable domain reads KAGVTQTPRYLIKTRGQQVTLSCSPISGHRSVSWYQQTPGQGLQFLFEYFSETQRNKGNFPGRFSGRQFSNSRSEMNVSTLELGDSALYLCASHATSGSQETQYFGPGTRLLVL.

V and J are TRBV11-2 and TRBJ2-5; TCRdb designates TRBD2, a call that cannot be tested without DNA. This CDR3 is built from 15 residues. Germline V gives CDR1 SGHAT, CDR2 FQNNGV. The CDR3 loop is CASSRTSGRAETQYF.

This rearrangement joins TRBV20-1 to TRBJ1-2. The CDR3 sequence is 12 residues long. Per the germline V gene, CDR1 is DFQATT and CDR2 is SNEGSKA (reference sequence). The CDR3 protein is CSAPGGNYGYTF.

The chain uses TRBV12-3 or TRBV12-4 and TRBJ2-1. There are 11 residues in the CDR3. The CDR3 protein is CASSLGRGQFF.

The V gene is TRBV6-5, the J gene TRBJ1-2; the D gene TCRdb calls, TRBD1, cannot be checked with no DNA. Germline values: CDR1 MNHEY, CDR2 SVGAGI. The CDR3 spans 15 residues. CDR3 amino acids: CASSYSKRGGGGYTF.